This TCR beta chain was sequenced in a study of cytomegalovirus exposure and HLA in healthy donors. Across the whole study: Around 83% of approximately 400 genotyped donors fell in the Caucasian-associated ancestry cluster.

This PCR relied on a set of 60 Vbeta primers and 13 Jbeta primers. Clones were read by immunoSEQ multiplex PCR, and TCRdb kept only the in-frame ones, dropping some. The table has roughly 130,000 clones, around 66% seen once. The V gene lost 4 bases and the J gene lost 5 bases, with 18 bases spanning the gap. Germline CDR1 and CDR2: SGHRS and YFSETQ. This CDR3 has 15 residues. This clone was detected only a few times. What it binds is not known. Findings of the study overall: Association of a missense DCLRE1C variant with TCR beta V- and J-gene trimming was reported in a later analysis. Associated with HLA alleles at 0.05 false discovery rate in a later analysis were about 17,000 TCR beta sequences. An analysis that came later showed most CMV-associated TCR beta chains appearing HLA-restricted.

Sequencing was done on a sample of PBMCs. V usage is TRBV5-1 and J usage is TRBJ2-5; possibly TRBD2 for D (7 bases). This receptor was taken from a woman aged 40 to 50 in good health and CMV-seropositive. The CDR3 DNA follows: TGCGCCAGCAGCGGCTTAGGGGGGGCCAGGGAGACCCAGTACTTC. Amino acid sequence: CASSGLGGARETQYF.